A single sample gave rise to the 8 T cell receptor beta chains below, sequenced in a study of identical twins. In TCRdb, the 5' RACE reads were re-called with MiXCR into one record per CDR3 protein. Of around 680,000 distinct CDR3 sequences listed, over 8.5% are singletons. The same sample was also used in a study of yellow fever vaccine responses in identical twins.

The sample taken for sequencing was PBMCs. The receptors derive from a woman younger than 35 in good health.

This clonotype has a count of ten or more. The gene calls are TRBV6-5 and TRBJ2-1, with D hard to call. The CDR3 loop spans 16 amino acids. Germline V gives CDR1 MNHEY, CDR2 SVGAGI. With 0 bases removed from V and 0 bases from J, the gap between germline ends came to 9 bases. DNA for the CDR3: TGTGCCAGCAGTTACTCCTCTCTAAGCTCCTACAATGAGCAGTTCTTC. Its protein product is CASSYSSLSSYNEQFF.

This clonotype has only a few counts. The chain recombines TRBV20-1 with TRBJ2-7; D remains ambiguous. V was shortened by 0 bases and J by 1 base, with 13 bases between the two germline ends. Germline CDR1 and CDR2: DFQATT and SNEGSKA (reference sequence). The length of the CDR3 is 15 residues. The CDR3 spells CSARDPLNPSYEQYF. CDR3 in DNA: TGCAGTGCTAGAGATCCCCTAAACCCTTCCTACGAGCAGTACTTC.

This clonotype occurred a few times. This sequence joins TRBV29-1 and TRBJ2-3, with D hard to call. V was pared by 7 bases and J by 2 bases, with 7 bases between. The germline V gene encodes CDR1 SQVTM and CDR2 ANQGSEA. This CDR3 region has 11 residues. The CDR3 reads CSAGYTDTQYF. As DNA, the CDR3 is TGCAGCGCAGGCTACACAGATACGCAGTATTTT.

Written as DNA, the CDR3 is TGTGCCAGCAGCGTTACGGGATCCTCTTCCGGGGAGCTGTTTTTT. Translating it yields CASSVTGSSSGELFF. The chain recombines TRBV9 with TRBJ2-2; weak D call: TRBD2 (5 bases). Germline V gene sequence: CDR1 SGDLS, CDR2 YYNGEE. Trimming took 2 bases from V and 6 from J, leaving 14 bases between them. This CDR3 has 15 residues.

This clonotype appeared many times. V usage is TRBV5-1 and J usage is TRBJ2-2; possibly TRBD1 or TRBD2 for D (5 bases each). Germline CDR1 SGHRS, CDR2 YFSETQ. Trimming pared 1 base from V and 4 bases from J, leaving 11 bases between. This CDR3 has 15 residues. The CDR3 sequence: CASSLMGDRTGELFF. The CDR3 bases are TGCGCCAGCAGCTTGATGGGGGACCGCACCGGGGAGCTGTTTTTT.

This chain connects TRBV6-1 to TRBJ2-7, with D perhaps matching TRBD1 or TRBD2 (5 bases each). Germline V lookup: CDR1 MNHNS, CDR2 SASEGT. This CDR3 is 15 amino acids long. The V and J ends lost 1 base and 5 bases respectively, with 15 bases between them. The CDR3 loop reads CASSEGGPGAHEQYF. In DNA form, the CDR3 reads TGTGCCAGCAGTGAAGGTGGGCCCGGGGCGCACGAGCAGTACTTC.

This clonotype has just a few counts. The chain recombines TRBV5-1 with TRBJ2-3; D remains ambiguous. CDR3 length: 14 amino acids. Trimming cost V 2 bases and J 2 bases, with 9 bases left between them. Germline V gene data show CDR1 as SGHRS and CDR2 as YFSETQ. CDR3 in amino acids: CASSFRTYTDTQYF. CDR3 coding DNA: TGCGCCAGCAGCTTTCGAACCTACACAGATACGCAGTATTTT. The full variable domain, with the rest looked up from reference TRBV5-1 and TRBJ2-3, is KAGVTQTPRYLIKTRGQQVTLSCSPISGHRSVSWYQQTPGQGLQFLFEYFSETQRNKGNFPGRFSGRQFSNSRSEMNVSTLELGDSALYLCASSFRTYTDTQYFGPGTRLTVL.

The chain couples TRBV11-2 to TRBJ2-7, with D possibly matching TRBD1 (5 bases). V lost 5 bases, J lost 1 base, and 9 bases lay in between. The CDR3 extends over 13 amino acids. CDR1 SGHAT and CDR2 FQNNGV come from the germline V gene. The CDR3 DNA reads as TGTGCCAGCAGCGGGAAGGGGTCCTACGAGCAGTACTTC. Amino acid sequence: CASSGKGSYEQYF.